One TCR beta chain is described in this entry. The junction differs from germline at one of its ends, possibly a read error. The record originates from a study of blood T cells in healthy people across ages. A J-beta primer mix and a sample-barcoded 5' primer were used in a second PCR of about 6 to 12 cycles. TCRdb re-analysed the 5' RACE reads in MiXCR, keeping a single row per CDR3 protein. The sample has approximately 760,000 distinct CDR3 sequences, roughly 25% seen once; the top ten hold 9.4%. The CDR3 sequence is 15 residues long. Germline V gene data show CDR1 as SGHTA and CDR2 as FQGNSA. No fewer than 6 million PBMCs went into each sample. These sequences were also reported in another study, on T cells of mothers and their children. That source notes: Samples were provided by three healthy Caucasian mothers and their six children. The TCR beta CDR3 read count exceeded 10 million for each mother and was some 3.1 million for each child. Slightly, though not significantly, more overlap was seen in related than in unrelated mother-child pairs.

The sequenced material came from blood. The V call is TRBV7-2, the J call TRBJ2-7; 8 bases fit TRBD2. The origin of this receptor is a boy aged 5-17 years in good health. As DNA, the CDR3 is TGTGCCAGCAGCTTAGCCGTAGCGGGGCACGCGGAGCAGAACTTC. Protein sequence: CASSLAVAGHAEQNF.